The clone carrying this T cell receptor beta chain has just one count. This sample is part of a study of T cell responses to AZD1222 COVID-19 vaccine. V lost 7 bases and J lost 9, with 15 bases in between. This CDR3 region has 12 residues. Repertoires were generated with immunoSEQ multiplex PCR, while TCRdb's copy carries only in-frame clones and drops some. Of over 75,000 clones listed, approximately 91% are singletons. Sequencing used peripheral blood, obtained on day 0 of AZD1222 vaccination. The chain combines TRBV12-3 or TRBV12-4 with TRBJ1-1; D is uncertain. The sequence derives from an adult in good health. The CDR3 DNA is TGTGCCAGCACCCAAGCACGCCTCAAAGCTTTCTTT. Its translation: CASTQARLKAFF.